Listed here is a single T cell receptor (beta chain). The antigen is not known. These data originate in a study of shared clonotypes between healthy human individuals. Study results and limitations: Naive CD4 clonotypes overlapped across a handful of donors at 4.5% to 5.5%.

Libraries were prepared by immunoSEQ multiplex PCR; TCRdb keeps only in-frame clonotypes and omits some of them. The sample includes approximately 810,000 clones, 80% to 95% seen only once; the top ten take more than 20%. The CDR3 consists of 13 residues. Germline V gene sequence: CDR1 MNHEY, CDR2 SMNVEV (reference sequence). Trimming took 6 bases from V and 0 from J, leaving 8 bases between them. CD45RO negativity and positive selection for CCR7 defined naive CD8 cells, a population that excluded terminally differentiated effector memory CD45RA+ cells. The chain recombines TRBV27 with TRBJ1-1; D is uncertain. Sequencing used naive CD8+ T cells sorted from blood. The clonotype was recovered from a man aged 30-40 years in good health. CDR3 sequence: CASRGGLNTEAFF. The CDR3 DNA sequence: TGTGCCAGCAGGGGCGGCTTGAACACTGAAGCTTTCTTT.